Each of the 20 T cell receptor beta chains below was sequenced from the same sample in a study of response to subunit inactivated influenza vaccine. Each CDR3 protein gets one entry after TCRdb re-called the RT-PCR reads with MiXCR. The repertoire has more than 450,000 distinct CDR3 sequences, approximately 10% of them found once; the top ten carry approximately 10%. This same sample was also part of a study on T cells expressing NK-cell markers. Per that study: TCR beta libraries carry UMIs added by 5'RACE template switching.

Specimen: PBMCs from blood, collected on the day of vaccination. The receptors here all came from a man in his forties or fifties who received an inactivated influenza vaccine.

This clonotype was picked up a small number of times. The chain carries TRBV20-1 and TRBJ2-7; D gene ambiguous. The CDR3 consists of 10 residues. Germline assignment: CDR1 DFQATT and CDR2 SNEGSKA (reference sequence). Trimming shortened V by 7 bases and J by 6 bases, and 10 bases separated the two germline ends. CDR3 protein: CSVGRGEQYF. The DNA of the CDR3 is TGCAGTGTCGGACGTGGCGAGCAGTACTTC.

This clonotype was found many times. The chain has TRBV29-1 and TRBJ1-1; D remains unclear. This CDR3 is 13 amino acids long. V lost 4 bases to trimming and J lost 1 base, with 10 bases between them. CDR1 SQVTM and CDR2 ANQGSEA come from the germline V gene. The CDR3 loop is CSVAGGPNTEAFF. The CDR3 DNA reads as TGCAGCGTTGCCGGAGGACCGAACACTGAAGCTTTCTTT.

The chain couples TRBV6-2 or TRBV6-3 to TRBJ2-7; 8 nucleotides match TRBD1. Germline CDR1 reads MNHEY; CDR2 reads SVGEGT. CDR3 length: 17 residues. Losses at the gene ends were 0 bases for V and 0 bases for J; bases not matched to a gene: 7. The CDR3 sequence is CASSYSSRGQVSYEQYF. CDR3 in DNA: TGTGCCAGCAGTTACTCCTCACGGGGACAGGTCTCCTACGAGCAGTACTTC.

This clonotype was observed a few times. V and J are TRBV12-3 or TRBV12-4 and TRBJ2-5; possibly TRBD2 for D (7 bases). Trimming cost V 7 bases and J 4 bases, with 16 bases left between them. CDR3 size: 14 residues. The CDR3 nucleotides read TGTGCCAGCACCCCGGAGGGGGGGCCAGAGACCCAGTACTTC. Translation gives CASTPEGGPETQYF.

V gene TRBV28 combines with J gene TRBJ2-7; weak D call: TRBD2 (6 bases). Germline CDR1 is MDHEN and CDR2 is SYDVKM. V gave up 3 bases and J gave up 7 bases, with 10 bases separating them. There are 12 residues in the CDR3. The CDR3 protein is CASSFSGLEQYF. The CDR3 DNA reads as TGTGCCAGCAGTTTCTCGGGACTTGAGCAGTACTTC. The whole variable domain, filled in from reference TRBV28 and TRBJ2-7, reads DVKVTQSSRYLVKRTGEKVFLECVQDMDHENMFWYRQDPGLGLRLIYFSYDVKMKEKGDIPEGYSVSREKKERFSLILESASTNQTSMYLCASSFSGLEQYFGPGTRLTVT.

This clonotype was seen repeatedly, ten times or more. The DNA of the CDR3 is TGTGCCAGCAGTTCGGGGACCTGGACTGAAGCTTTCTTT. Protein product: CASSSGTWTEAFF. The V call is TRBV12-3 or TRBV12-4, the J call TRBJ1-1; D is perhaps TRBD1 (5 bases). Trimming shortened V by 4 bases and J by 5 bases, and 11 bases separated the two germline ends. This CDR3 has 13 residues.

This clonotype showed up just a few times. The rearrangement links TRBV27 to TRBJ2-3; D perhaps matches TRBD2 (5 bases). Germline V gene lookup returns CDR1 MNHEY and CDR2 SMNVEV (reference sequence). The CDR3 is made up of 14 amino acids. The V end was cut by 5 bases, the J end by 1 base, with 10 bases between. The CDR3 here is CASSVLGGTDTQYF. The CDR3, as DNA: TGTGCCAGCAGTGTACTAGGAGGCACAGATACGCAGTATTTT.

This clonotype was picked up a small number of times. The V and J genes are TRBV5-1 and TRBJ1-2; 9 bases align to TRBD1. The CDR3 has 14 amino acids. Per the germline V gene, CDR1 is SGHRS and CDR2 is YFSETQ. J was trimmed by 8 bases and V by 4 bases; bases with no gene match: 9. CDR3 sequence reads: CASSPGQGAKGYTF. The CDR3 DNA is TGCGCCAGCAGCCCGGGACAGGGTGCGAAAGGCTACACCTTC.

This clonotype has only a few counts. The V call is TRBV3-1, the J call TRBJ1-6, with D perhaps TRBD1 (5 bases). The germline V gene encodes CDR1 LGHDT and CDR2 YNNKEL (reference sequence). CDR3 length: 14 amino acids. Trimming left V 5 bases short and J 7 bases short, with 12 bases between. The CDR3 sequence: CASSFSDTNSPLHF. In DNA form, the CDR3 reads TGTGCCAGCAGCTTCTCGGACACGAATTCACCCCTCCACTTT.

This clonotype was seen a handful of times. The chain is built from TRBV20-1 and TRBJ1-1; TRBD1 aligns across 7 bases. CDR3 length: 14 amino acids. CDR1 DFQATT and CDR2 SNEGSKA come from the germline V gene (reference sequence). The V and J ends lost 6 bases and 1 base, in that order; junction bases with no gene match: 8. The CDR3 sequence: CSASGAGGNTEAFF. CDR3 bases: TGCAGTGCATCCGGGGCAGGGGGGAACACTGAAGCTTTCTTT.

This clonotype has a handful of counts. The chain carries TRBV4-1 and TRBJ1-3, with no clear D. The CDR3 spans 17 residues. The germline CDR1 and CDR2 sequences are MGHRA and YSYEKL. Trimming removed 0 bases at V and 0 bases at J, with 12 bases between. CDR3 in DNA: TGCGCCAGCAGCCAAGACAATGTCCGAGGCTCTGGAAACACCATATATTTT. This translates into CASSQDNVRGSGNTIYF.

This clonotype was seen only a few times. The chain has TRBV29-1 and TRBJ1-3; D is ambiguous. The CDR3 runs 13 residues. V shed 4 bases and J shed 0 bases, with 7 bases lying between them. CDR1 and CDR2 (germline): SQVTM, ANQGSEA. CDR3 residues: CSVAATSGNTIYF. The CDR3 nucleotides read TGCAGCGTTGCAGCGACCTCTGGAAACACCATATATTTT. The entire variable domain, with the rest obtained from reference TRBV29-1 and TRBJ1-3, is as follows: SAVISQKPSRDICQRGTSLTIQCQVDSQVTMMFWYRQQPGQSLTLIATANQGSEATYESGFVIDKFPISRPNLTFSTLTVSNMSPEDSSIYLCSVAATSGNTIYFGEGSWLTVV.

The rearrangement uses TRBV15 and TRBJ2-7; the D is unclear. This CDR3 region has 15 residues. V was shortened by 0 bases and J by 2 bases, with 11 bases between the two germline ends. CDR1 is LNHNV and CDR2 is YYDKDF in the germline V gene (reference sequence). The CDR3, as DNA: TGTGCCACCAGCAGAGATCCGGTGGTTCCCTACGAGCAGTACTTC. Translating gives CATSRDPVVPYEQYF.

The rearrangement links TRBV2 to TRBJ2-3; D may be TRBD2 (6 bases). This CDR3 comprises 18 residues. V lost 0 bases to trimming and J lost 0 bases, with 16 bases between them. Germline V gene lookup returns CDR1 SNHLY and CDR2 FYNNEI. DNA of the CDR3: TGTGCCAGCAGTGAAGCGCGGGTTAGCGGTTCTAGCACAGATACGCAGTATTTT. Protein sequence: CASSEARVSGSSTDTQYF.

V usage is TRBV11-2 and J usage is TRBJ1-1; D is unclear. This CDR3 region has 12 residues. Deletions cut 6 bases from V and 8 bases from J, with 13 bases between. The V gene's germline CDR1 is SGHAT and CDR2 FQNNGV. This CDR3 is CASSRSGIEAFF. CDR3 coding DNA: TGTGCCAGCAGTCGGAGCGGGATAGAAGCTTTCTTT.

This clonotype was found many times. The chain links TRBV18 to TRBJ2-7; possible D gene TRBD1, 6 bases. The CDR3 covers 13 residues. Trimming pared 3 bases from V and 4 bases from J, leaving 10 bases between. The germline gives CDR1 KGHSH, CDR2 LQKENI. The DNA for the CDR3 is TGTGCCAGCTCACCCGTGGACAGTTACGAGCAGTACTTC. This translates into CASSPVDSYEQYF. The full variable domain, completed using reference TRBV18 and TRBJ2-7, is NAGVMQNPRHLVRRRGQEARLRCSPMKGHSHVYWYRQLPEEGLKFMVYLQKENIIDESGMPKERFSAEFPKEGPSILRIQQVVRGDSAAYFCASSPVDSYEQYFGPGTRLTVT.

The V call is TRBV5-1, the J call TRBJ2-7; a possible D gene is TRBD1 (5 bases). The ends were cut back, 0 bases at V and 0 bases at J, with 10 bases in the middle. Germline V CDR1 and CDR2: SGHRS, YFSETQ. CDR3 size: 15 residues. For the CDR3, the DNA is TGCGCCAGCAGCTTGGAAGGACACAGCTCCTACGAGCAGTACTTC. Translating gives CASSLEGHSSYEQYF.

This clonotype was seen many times. V usage is TRBV5-6 and J usage is TRBJ2-2; 8 nucleotides line up with TRBD1. This CDR3 region has 18 residues. Germline trimming cut 2 bases from V and 2 bases from J; bases unmatched to any gene: 11. Per the germline V gene, CDR1 is SGHDT and CDR2 is YYEEEE. The CDR3 loop reads CASSFLTLGQGNTGELFF. CDR3 DNA: TGTGCCAGCAGCTTCCTCACCCTTGGACAGGGAAACACCGGGGAGCTGTTTTTT.

DNA of the CDR3: TGTGCCAGCAGTTTCGACAGGGGAAGGGCAACAGATACGCAGTATTTT. The encoded protein is CASSFDRGRATDTQYF. The V gene is TRBV6-2 or TRBV6-3, the J gene TRBJ2-3, with TRBD1 identical over 8 bases. Trimming removed 4 bases from V and 3 bases from J; junction bases left unmatched: 9. There are 16 residues in the CDR3. Looked up from germline, CDR1 is MNHEY and CDR2 is SVGEGT.

Regarding this clonotype: This may stem from a read error, because a much larger clone lies one nucleotide away. The V gene is TRBV29-1, the J gene TRBJ2-7, with TRBD2 matching 8 bases. CDR3 length: 12 amino acids. Per the germline V gene, CDR1 is SQVTM and CDR2 is ANQGSEA. DNA for the CDR3: TGCGGCGTTGAGAGCGGGAGTTACGAGCAGTACTTC. It codes for CGVESGSYEQYF.